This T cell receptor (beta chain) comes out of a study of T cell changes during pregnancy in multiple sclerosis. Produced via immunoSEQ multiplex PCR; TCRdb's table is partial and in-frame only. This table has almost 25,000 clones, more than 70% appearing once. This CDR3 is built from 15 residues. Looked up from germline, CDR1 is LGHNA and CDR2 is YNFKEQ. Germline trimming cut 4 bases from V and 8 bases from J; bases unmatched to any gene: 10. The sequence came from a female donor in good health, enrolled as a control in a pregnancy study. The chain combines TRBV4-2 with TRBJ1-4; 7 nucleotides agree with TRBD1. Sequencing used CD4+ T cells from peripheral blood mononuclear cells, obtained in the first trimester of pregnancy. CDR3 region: CASSPGQDPGEKLFF. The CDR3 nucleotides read TGTGCCAGCAGCCCTGGACAGGACCCGGGAGAAAAACTGTTTTTT.